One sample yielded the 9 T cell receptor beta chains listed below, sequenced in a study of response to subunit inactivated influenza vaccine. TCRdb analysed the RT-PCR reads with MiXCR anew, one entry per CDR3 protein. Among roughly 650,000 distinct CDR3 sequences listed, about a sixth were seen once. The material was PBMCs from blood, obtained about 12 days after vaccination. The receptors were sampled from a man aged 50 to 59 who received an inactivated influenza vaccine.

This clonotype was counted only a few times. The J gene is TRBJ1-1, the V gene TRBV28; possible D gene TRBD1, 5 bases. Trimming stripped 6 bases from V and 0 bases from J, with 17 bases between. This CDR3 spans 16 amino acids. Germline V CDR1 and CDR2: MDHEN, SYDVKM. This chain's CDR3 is CASRGVNYDLNTEAFF. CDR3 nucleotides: TGTGCCAGCAGGGGGGTAAATTACGATCTGAACACTGAAGCTTTCTTT.

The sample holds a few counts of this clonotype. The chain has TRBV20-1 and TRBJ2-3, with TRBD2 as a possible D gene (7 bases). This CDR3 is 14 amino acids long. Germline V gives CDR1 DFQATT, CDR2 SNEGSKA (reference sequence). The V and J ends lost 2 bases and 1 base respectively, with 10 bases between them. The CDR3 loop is CSARPGGRTDTQYF. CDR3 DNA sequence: TGCAGTGCTAGACCGGGGGGCCGCACAGATACGCAGTATTTT.

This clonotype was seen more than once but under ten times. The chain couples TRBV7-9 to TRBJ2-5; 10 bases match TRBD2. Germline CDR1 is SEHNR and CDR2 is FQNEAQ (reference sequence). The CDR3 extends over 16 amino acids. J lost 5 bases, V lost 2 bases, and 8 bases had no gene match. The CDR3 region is CASSLSGRAKRETQYF. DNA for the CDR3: TGTGCCAGCAGCTTAAGCGGGAGGGCCAAGCGGGAGACCCAGTACTTC.

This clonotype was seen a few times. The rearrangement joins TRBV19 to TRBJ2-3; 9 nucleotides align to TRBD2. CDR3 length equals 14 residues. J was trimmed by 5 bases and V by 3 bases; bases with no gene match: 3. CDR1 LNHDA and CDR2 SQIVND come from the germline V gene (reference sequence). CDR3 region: CASSILAGKDTQYF. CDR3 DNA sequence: TGTGCCAGTAGTATTCTAGCGGGAAAAGATACGCAGTATTTT.

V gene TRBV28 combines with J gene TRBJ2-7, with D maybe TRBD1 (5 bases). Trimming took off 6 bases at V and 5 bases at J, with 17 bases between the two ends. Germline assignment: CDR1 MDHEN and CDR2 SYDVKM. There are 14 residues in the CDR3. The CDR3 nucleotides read TGTGCCAGCAGCCAGGGAAGGGCGGCCCACGAGCAGTACTTC. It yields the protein CASSQGRAAHEQYF. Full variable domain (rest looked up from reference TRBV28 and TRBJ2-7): DVKVTQSSRYLVKRTGEKVFLECVQDMDHENMFWYRQDPGLGLRLIYFSYDVKMKEKGDIPEGYSVSREKKERFSLILESASTNQTSMYLCASSQGRAAHEQYFGPGTRLTVT.

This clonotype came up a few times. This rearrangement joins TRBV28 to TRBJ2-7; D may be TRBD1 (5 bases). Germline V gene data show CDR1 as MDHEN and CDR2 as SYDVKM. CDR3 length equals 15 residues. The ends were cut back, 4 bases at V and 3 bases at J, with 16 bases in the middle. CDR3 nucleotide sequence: TGTGCCAGCAGTTCCCGATCGACAGCGCTCTACGAGCAGTACTTC. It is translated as CASSSRSTALYEQYF.

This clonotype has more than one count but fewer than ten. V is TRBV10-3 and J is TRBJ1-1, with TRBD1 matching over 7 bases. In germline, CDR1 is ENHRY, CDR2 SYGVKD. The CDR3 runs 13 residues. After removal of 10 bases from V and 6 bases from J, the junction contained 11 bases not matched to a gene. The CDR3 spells CATRDSGGPEAFF. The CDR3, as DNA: TGTGCCACCAGGGACAGTGGGGGGCCTGAAGCTTTCTTT.

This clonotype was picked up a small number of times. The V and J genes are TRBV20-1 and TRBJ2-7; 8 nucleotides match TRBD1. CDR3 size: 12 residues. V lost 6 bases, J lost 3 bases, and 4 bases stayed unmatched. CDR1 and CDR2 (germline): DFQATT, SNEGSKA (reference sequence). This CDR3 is CSATGGLYEQYF. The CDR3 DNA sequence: TGCAGTGCCACAGGGGGGCTCTACGAGCAGTACTTC.

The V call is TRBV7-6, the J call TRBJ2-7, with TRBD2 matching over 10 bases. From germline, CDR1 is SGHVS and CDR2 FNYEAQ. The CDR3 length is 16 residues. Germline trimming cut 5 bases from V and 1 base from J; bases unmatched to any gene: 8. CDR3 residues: CASSPSSGGVSYEQYF. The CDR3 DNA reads TGTGCCAGCAGCCCCTCGAGCGGGGGGGTTTCCTACGAGCAGTACTTC.